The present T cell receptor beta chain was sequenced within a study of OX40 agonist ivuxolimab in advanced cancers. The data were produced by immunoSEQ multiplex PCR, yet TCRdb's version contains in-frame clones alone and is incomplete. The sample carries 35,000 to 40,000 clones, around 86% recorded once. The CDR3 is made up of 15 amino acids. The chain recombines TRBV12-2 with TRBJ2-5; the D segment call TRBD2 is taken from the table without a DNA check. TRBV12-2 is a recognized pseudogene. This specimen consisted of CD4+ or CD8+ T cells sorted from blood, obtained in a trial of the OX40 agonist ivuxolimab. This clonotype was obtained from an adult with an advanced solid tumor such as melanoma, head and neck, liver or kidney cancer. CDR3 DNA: TGTGCAAGTCGCTTAATTGCGGGAGCGTGGGAGACCCAGTACTTC. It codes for CASRLIAGAWETQYF.